Shown below are 21 T cell receptor beta chains from a single sample sequenced in a study of T cell responses to AZD1222 COVID-19 vaccine. The repertoire was sequenced with immunoSEQ multiplex PCR; TCRdb's copy has only in-frame clones and lacks some. The sample shows tens of thousands of clones, about nine tenths of them seen only once. The specimen was peripheral blood, collected on day 0 of AZD1222 vaccination. These TCRs come from an adult in good health.

The chain employs TRBV11-3 and TRBJ2-6; D might be TRBD1 (6 bases). The germline gives CDR1 SGHNT, CDR2 YENEEA. With 4 bases removed from V and 0 bases from J, the gap between germline ends came to 16 bases. This CDR3 is 18 amino acids long. The CDR3: CASSYLGQRVSGANVLTF. In DNA, the CDR3 is TGTGCCAGCAGCTACCTAGGACAGAGGGTCTCTGGGGCCAACGTCCTGACTTTC.

V gene TRBV7-7 combines with J gene TRBJ2-3, with a tentative D call TRBD1 (5 bases). V was clipped by 5 bases and J by 2 bases, with 14 bases between them. CDR1 is SSHAT and CDR2 is FNYEAQ in the germline V gene (reference sequence). This CDR3 region has 15 residues. The CDR3, as DNA: TGTGCCAGCAGCCCCTTGCGGACATACACAGATACGCAGTATTTT. It specifies CASSPLRTYTDTQYF.

The chain couples TRBV18 to TRBJ2-2; D is possibly TRBD2 (5 bases). V was shortened by 3 bases and J by 4 bases, with 15 bases between the two germline ends. Germline V gene lookup returns CDR1 KGHSH and CDR2 LQKENI. This CDR3 has 16 residues. The CDR3 spells CASSPSPGEGTGELFF. CDR3 nucleotide sequence: TGTGCCAGCTCACCCTCCCCCGGGGAAGGCACCGGGGAGCTGTTTTTT.

The gene calls are TRBV28 and TRBJ1-4; D is perhaps TRBD1 (6 bases). The ends were cut back, 2 bases at V and 12 bases at J, with 13 bases in the middle. Germline values: CDR1 MDHEN, CDR2 SYDVKM. The CDR3 extends over 13 amino acids. DNA of the CDR3: TGTGCCAGCAGTTTAGGACCGCACAGGGAACTGTTTTTT. It translates to CASSLGPHRELFF.

This chain uses TRBV3-1 (or the pseudogene TRBV3-2) with TRBJ2-5; 8 bases match TRBD2. Trimming took 1 base from V and 2 from J; bases not matched to a gene: 6. The CDR3 has 16 residues. The germline CDR1 and CDR2 sequences are LGHDT and YNNKEL (reference sequence). Here the CDR3 reads CASSQGSASGQETQYF. The CDR3 DNA reads TGTGCCAGCAGCCAAGGGTCTGCTAGCGGGCAAGAGACCCAGTACTTC.

J is TRBJ2-3 and V is TRBV2; TRBD2 matches at 11 bases. Germline V gene data show CDR1 as SNHLY and CDR2 as FYNNEI. The V gene end was trimmed by 5 bases and the J gene end by 7 bases; junction bases not matched to a gene: 8. The CDR3 runs to 15 residues. CDR3 DNA: TGTGCCAGCAGTCCGACTAGCGGGATACGAAATACGCAGTATTTT. Translated: CASSPTSGIRNTQYF.

In this sample, this clone turned up a few times. V usage is TRBV14 and J usage is TRBJ1-1; D call uncertain. Germline values: CDR1 SGHDN, CDR2 FVKESK. This CDR3 spans 15 amino acids. The V end lost 1 base, the J end lost 8 bases, and 17 bases lay between the germline ends. CDR3 amino acids: CASSQVSQHLGEAFF. CDR3 nucleotides: TGTGCCAGCAGCCAAGTCTCCCAGCATCTCGGGGAAGCTTTCTTT.

This chain connects TRBV5-8 to TRBJ1-6; maybe TRBD1 (5 bases). V dropped 0 bases and J dropped 7 bases, with 11 bases sitting between them. The CDR3 runs to 15 residues. Germline V CDR1 and CDR2: SGHTS, YDEGEE. The CDR3 bases are TGTGCCAGCAGCTTGGGGCAGGGTGGGAATTCACCCCTCCACTTT. Amino acids: CASSLGQGGNSPLHF.

The chain links TRBV19 to TRBJ1-2, with D maybe TRBD1 (5 bases). The V end lost 6 bases, the J end lost 8 bases, and 19 bases lay between the germline ends. The CDR3 runs to 14 residues. The germline CDR1 and CDR2 sequences are LNHDA and SQIVND (reference sequence). The CDR3 nucleotides are TGTGCCAGTAGCCCCATCCGGGACCCTGGGGGCTACACCTTC. This encodes CASSPIRDPGGYTF.

The V call is TRBV11-2, the J call TRBJ1-4; D might be TRBD1 (6 bases). The CDR3 runs to 15 residues. The germline CDR1 and CDR2 sequences are SGHAT and FQNNGV. Trimming left V 3 bases short and J 8 bases short, with 16 bases between. The CDR3 here is CASSFQTGREEKLFF. The CDR3 DNA is TGTGCCAGCAGCTTCCAGACAGGACGAGAAGAAAAACTGTTTTTT.

The J gene is TRBJ1-2, the V gene TRBV3-1 (or the pseudogene TRBV3-2), with D tentatively TRBD1 (5 bases). CDR3 length: 13 residues. V was trimmed by 4 bases and J by 8 bases, leaving 14 bases between them. CDR1 LGHDT and CDR2 YNNKEL come from the germline V gene (reference sequence). CDR3 region: CASSLGHRKGYTF. The CDR3 DNA reads as TGTGCCAGCAGCCTCGGACACCGGAAGGGCTACACCTTC.

The chain links TRBV3-1 (or the pseudogene TRBV3-2) to TRBJ2-3, with TRBD2 matching over 10 bases. V was pared by 1 base and J by 3 bases, with 4 bases of the junction left unmatched. The CDR3 spans 16 residues. Germline V lookup: CDR1 LGHDT, CDR2 YNNKEL (reference sequence). CDR3 in amino acids: CASSQVASGGTDTQYF. CDR3 in DNA: TGTGCCAGCAGCCAAGTAGCTAGCGGGGGAACAGATACGCAGTATTTT.

DNA of the CDR3: TGTGCCAGCAGCCCCAGAGGGAGTTTGAAGGAGACCCAGTACTTC. Protein: CASSPRGSLKETQYF. This chain links TRBV11-1 with TRBJ2-5; perhaps TRBD2 as D (5 bases). V gave up 5 bases and J gave up 5 bases, with 18 bases separating them. The V gene's germline CDR1 is SGHAT and CDR2 FQDESV (reference sequence). The CDR3 contains 15 residues.

This clone was seen only once. The V gene is TRBV6-5, the J gene TRBJ1-1, with no clear D. CDR1 and CDR2 from the germline V gene are MNHEY and SVGAGI. V dropped 6 bases and J dropped 4 bases, with 12 bases sitting between them. CDR3 length: 13 residues. DNA of the CDR3: TGTGCCAGCAGCCTTACGGCGGGCACTGAAGCTTTCTTT. This translates into CASSLTAGTEAFF.

The CDR3 spells CASSGSGGANTGELFF. In DNA form, the CDR3 reads TGTGCCAGCAGCGGAAGCGGGGGCGCGAACACCGGGGAGCTGTTTTTT. The gene calls are TRBV5-5 and TRBJ2-2, with 8 bases aligning to TRBD2. Germline values: CDR1 SGHKS, CDR2 YYEKEE (reference sequence). Unmatched junction bases numbered 5, after V lost 4 bases and J lost 0 bases. This CDR3 region has 16 residues.

The chain is built from TRBV5-6 and TRBJ2-5, with D uncertain. Per germline, CDR1 SGHDT and CDR2 YYEEEE. The CDR3 totals 14 residues. V dropped 4 bases and J dropped 3 bases, with 13 bases sitting between them. The CDR3 coding sequence is TGTGCCAGCAGCAGATACGGAGAGAAAGAGACCCAGTACTTC. It encodes CASSRYGEKETQYF.

The chain joins TRBV30 to TRBJ1-4; 8 bases map to TRBD1. Looked up from germline, CDR1 is GTSNPN and CDR2 is SVGIG (reference sequence). The CDR3 totals 13 residues. Trimming cost V 2 bases and J 8 bases; bases outside gene matches: 4. CDR3 residues: CAWSQGANEKLFF. The CDR3 DNA sequence: TGTGCCTGGAGTCAGGGGGCCAACGAAAAACTGTTTTTT. Supplemented by reference TRBV30 and TRBJ1-4, the full variable domain reads SQTIHQWPATLVQPVGSPLSLECTVEGTSNPNLYWYRQAAGRGLQLLFYSVGIGQISSEVPQNLSASRPQDRQFILSSKKLLLSDSGFYLCAWSQGANEKLFFGSGTQLSVL.

The chain joins TRBV5-6 to TRBJ2-3, with 14 bases lining up with TRBD2. Germline values: CDR1 SGHDT, CDR2 YYEEEE. The CDR3 loop spans 18 amino acids. With V trimmed by 1 base and J by 4 bases, 8 bases remained unmatched. This CDR3 is CASSLIGGLAGGPDTQYF. The CDR3 DNA reads as TGTGCCAGCAGCTTGATAGGCGGACTAGCGGGAGGACCAGATACGCAGTATTTT.

The chain employs TRBV28 and TRBJ1-2; 9 nucleotides align to TRBD1. The J segment lost 4 bases and the V segment lost 5 bases, leaving 5 bases of the junction unmatched. The CDR3 consists of 14 residues. Germline CDR1 reads MDHEN; CDR2 reads SYDVKM. This chain's CDR3 is CASSPGQGSYGYTF. Written as DNA, the CDR3 is TGTGCCAGCAGTCCCGGACAGGGGTCCTATGGCTACACCTTC.

The V call is TRBV19, the J call TRBJ1-5; TRBD1 might be the D (6 bases). The CDR3 runs 14 residues. CDR1 LNHDA and CDR2 SQIVND come from the germline V gene (reference sequence). Between the trimmed V and J ends, which lost 5 bases and 6 bases, there was a span of 14 bases. The DNA of the CDR3 is TGTGCCAGTAGTCTTGGGGGGCCTGGTCAGCCCCAGCATTTT. It yields the protein CASSLGGPGQPQHF.

For the CDR3, the DNA is TGTGCCAGCAGCCAAGGGCCTAGGGAAGAGACCCAGTACTTC. Protein sequence: CASSQGPREETQYF. The genes are TRBV4-2 and TRBJ2-5, with D hard to call. Germline values: CDR1 LGHNA, CDR2 YNFKEQ. This CDR3 region has 14 residues. Between the trimmed V and J ends, which lost 1 base and 3 bases, there was a span of 9 bases.